The next 9 T cell receptor beta chains were all read from a single sample in a study of blood T cell repertoires in COVID-19. The method was immunoSEQ multiplex PCR; TCRdb's version includes in-frame clones alone and lacks a portion of them. Seen here are about 34,000 clones, 70% to 85% observed once, and the top ten hold roughly 7.4%. Material: peripheral blood. The origin of the receptors is a woman aged 60-70 years with acute or convalescent COVID-19.

The rearrangement joins TRBV2 to TRBJ1-4; TRBD1 might be the D (6 bases). Trimming pared 3 bases from V and 7 bases from J, leaving 15 bases between. Germline loops: CDR1 SNHLY, CDR2 FYNNEI. The CDR3 consists of 15 residues. This chain's CDR3 is CASSDGTPVGEKLFF. The CDR3 bases are TGTGCCAGCAGTGACGGGACACCGGTGGGTGAAAAACTGTTTTTT.

The chain employs TRBV18 and TRBJ1-6, with D hard to call. The CDR3 is made up of 15 amino acids. Germline values: CDR1 KGHSH, CDR2 LQKENI. V dropped 3 bases and J dropped 10 bases, with 16 bases sitting between them. In DNA, the CDR3 is TGTGCCAGCTCACCGCTTCGTGGGGAGGAGTCACCCCTCCACTTT. As protein: CASSPLRGEESPLHF.

The J gene is TRBJ2-5, the V gene TRBV2; 10 bases line up with TRBD2. The CDR3 is made up of 12 amino acids. CDR1 and CDR2 from the germline V gene are SNHLY and FYNNEI. Trimming cost V 4 bases and J 14 bases; bases outside gene matches: 7. CDR3 region: CASSVVAGGPYF. DNA for the CDR3: TGTGCCAGCAGTGTGGTAGCGGGGGGTCCTTACTTC.

The CDR3 DNA follows: TGTGCCAGCAGCGGCAGGGGGATCACTGAAGCTTTCTTT. As protein: CASSGRGITEAFF. This chain connects TRBV3-1 (or the pseudogene TRBV3-2) to TRBJ1-1; TRBD1 matches 7 bases. CDR1 is LGHDT and CDR2 is YNNKEL in the germline V gene (reference sequence). V was clipped by 5 bases and J by 4 bases; unmatched bases: 4. The CDR3 is made up of 13 amino acids.

This clone was seen only once. The chain combines TRBV27 with TRBJ1-4, with D hard to call. V was trimmed by 0 bases and J by 8 bases, leaving 10 bases between them. The CDR3 covers 14 residues. The germline CDR1 and CDR2 sequences are MNHEY and SMNVEV (reference sequence). Here the CDR3 reads CASSLSTSSEKLFF. CDR3 coding DNA: TGTGCCAGCAGTTTATCGACAAGTTCCGAAAAACTGTTTTTT. The whole variable domain, filled in from reference TRBV27 and TRBJ1-4, reads EAQVTQNPRYLITVTGKKLTVTCSQNMNHEYMSWYRQDPGLGLRQIYYSMNVEVTDKGDVPEGYKVSRKEKRNFPLILESPSPNQTSLYFCASSLSTSSEKLFFGSGTQLSVL.

This chain joins TRBV28 and TRBJ1-2; maybe TRBD1 (5 bases). The CDR3 sequence is 15 residues long. Germline CDR1 and CDR2: MDHEN and SYDVKM. Deletions cut 4 bases from V and 5 bases from J, with 17 bases between. CDR3 residues: CASSSYGRAIYGYTF. The CDR3 nucleotides read TGTGCCAGCAGTTCCTACGGCAGGGCCATTTATGGCTACACCTTC.

The rearrangement uses TRBV5-1 and TRBJ1-2, with D unresolved. The CDR3 totals 15 residues. V was pared by 0 bases and J by 4 bases, with 13 bases between. Germline V gene data show CDR1 as SGHRS and CDR2 as YFSETQ. The CDR3 DNA reads as TGCGCCAGCAGCTTGGGGGTGGAGAGGGCCTATGGCTACACCTTC. As protein: CASSLGVERAYGYTF. Filled out from reference TRBV5-1 and TRBJ1-2, the complete variable domain reads KAGVTQTPRYLIKTRGQQVTLSCSPISGHRSVSWYQQTPGQGLQFLFEYFSETQRNKGNFPGRFSGRQFSNSRSEMNVSTLELGDSALYLCASSLGVERAYGYTFGSGTRLTVV.

This chain links TRBV2 with TRBJ1-1, with D possibly being TRBD1 (5 bases). Germline assignment: CDR1 SNHLY and CDR2 FYNNEI. This CDR3 is built from 11 residues. V lost 4 bases and J lost 11, with 11 bases in between. CDR3 bases: TGTGCCAGCAGTGTGACAGTTGACGCTTTCTTT. Its translation is CASSVTVDAFF.

There are a few counts of this clone. This sequence joins TRBV18 and TRBJ2-7; possible D gene TRBD1, 6 bases. The CDR3 loop spans 15 amino acids. V gave up 4 bases and J gave up 0 bases, with 13 bases separating them. Germline CDR1 KGHSH, CDR2 LQKENI. Here the CDR3 DNA reads TGTGCCAGCTCACATAAGGACAGAGCCTCCTACGAGCAGTACTTC. Its translation is CASSHKDRASYEQYF.